This T cell receptor beta chain was observed in a study of shared clonotypes between healthy human individuals. In regard to this clone: Its antigen remains unknown.

General observations from the study: In general, naive subsets displayed greater estimated richness than memory subsets did. Lower generation probabilities were found for non-shared clonotypes than for those shared by all four donors.

Each subset's genomic DNA was shared equally among a number of immunoSEQ plates. Per the original methods: ImmunoSEQ junction-only sequences lacked quality scores, so their filtering differed. TCRdb's table, derived via immunoSEQ multiplex PCR, lists solely in-frame clones and lacks some. The DNA gave D and trimming, while V, J and clone size come from that table. This sample has hundreds of thousands of clones, with around four fifths found just once. V shed 5 bases, J shed 4 bases, and the junction held 5 bases outside the gene matches. Germline CDR1 is LNHDA and CDR2 is SQIVND (reference sequence). The CDR3 runs to 15 residues.

This clonotype originated in a woman between 25 and 40 years old in good health. Sequencing input: memory CD4+ T cells sorted from blood. The subset: CD45RA-negative fraction. The chain carries TRBV19 and TRBJ1-5; 10 bases align to TRBD1. This CDR3 reads CASSLDRGRNQPQHF. The CDR3 region has the DNA TGTGCCAGTAGTCTCGACAGGGGGCGTAATCAGCCCCAGCATTTT.